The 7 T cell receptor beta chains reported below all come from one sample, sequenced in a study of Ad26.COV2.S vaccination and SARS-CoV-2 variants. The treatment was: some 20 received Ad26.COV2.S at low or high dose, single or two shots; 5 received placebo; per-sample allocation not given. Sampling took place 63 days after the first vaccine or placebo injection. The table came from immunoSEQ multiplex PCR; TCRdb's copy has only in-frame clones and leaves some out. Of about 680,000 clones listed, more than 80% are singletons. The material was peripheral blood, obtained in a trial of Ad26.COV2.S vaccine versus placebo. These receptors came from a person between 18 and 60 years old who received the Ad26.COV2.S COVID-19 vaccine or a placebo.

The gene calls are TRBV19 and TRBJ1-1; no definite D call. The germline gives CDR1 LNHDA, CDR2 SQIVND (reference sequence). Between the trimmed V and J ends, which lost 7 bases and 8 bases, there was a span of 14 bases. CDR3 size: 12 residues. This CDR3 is CASTLGGKEAFF. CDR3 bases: TGTGCCAGTACCCTGGGCGGGAAGGAAGCTTTCTTT.

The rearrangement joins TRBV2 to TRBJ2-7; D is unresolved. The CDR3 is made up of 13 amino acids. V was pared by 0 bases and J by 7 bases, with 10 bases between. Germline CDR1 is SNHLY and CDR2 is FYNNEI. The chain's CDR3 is CASSEALGKEQYF. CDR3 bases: TGTGCCAGCAGTGAAGCGCTAGGGAAGGAGCAGTACTTC.

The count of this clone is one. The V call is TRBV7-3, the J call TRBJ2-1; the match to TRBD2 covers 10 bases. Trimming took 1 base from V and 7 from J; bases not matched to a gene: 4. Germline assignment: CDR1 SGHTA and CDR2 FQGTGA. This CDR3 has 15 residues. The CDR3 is CASSLIAGGRNEQFF. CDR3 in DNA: TGTGCCAGCAGCTTAATAGCGGGGGGAAGGAATGAGCAGTTCTTC.

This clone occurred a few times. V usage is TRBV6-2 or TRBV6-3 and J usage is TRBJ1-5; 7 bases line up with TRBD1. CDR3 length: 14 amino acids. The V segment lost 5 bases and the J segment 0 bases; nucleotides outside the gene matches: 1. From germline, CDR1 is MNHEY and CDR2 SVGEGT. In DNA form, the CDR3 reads TGTGCCAGCAGTGACAGGGTTAGCAATCAGCCCCAGCATTTT. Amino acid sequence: CASSDRVSNQPQHF.

CDR3 protein: CASGLVGWTFSYEQYF. The CDR3 DNA follows: TGTGCTAGTGGTTTGGTAGGATGGACTTTTTCCTACGAGCAGTACTTC. The chain joins TRBV12-5 to TRBJ2-7; weak D call: TRBD2 (5 bases). Germline lookup yields CDR1 LGHNT and CDR2 FRNRAP. Trimming took 0 bases from V and 1 from J, leaving 13 bases between them. The CDR3 is made up of 16 amino acids.

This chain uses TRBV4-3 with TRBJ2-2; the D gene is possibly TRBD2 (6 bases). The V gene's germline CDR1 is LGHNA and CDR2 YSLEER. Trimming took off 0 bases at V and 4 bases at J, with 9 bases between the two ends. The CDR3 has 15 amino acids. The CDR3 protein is CASSQERGPTGELFF. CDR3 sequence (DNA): TGCGCCAGCAGCCAAGAGCGGGGTCCCACCGGGGAGCTGTTTTTT.

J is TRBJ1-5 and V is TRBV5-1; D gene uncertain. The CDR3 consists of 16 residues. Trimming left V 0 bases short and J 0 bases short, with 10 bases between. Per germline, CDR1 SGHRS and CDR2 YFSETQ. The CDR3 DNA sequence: TGCGCCAGCAGCTTGGGTATTGAGGGTAGCAATCAGCCCCAGCATTTT. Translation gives CASSLGIEGSNQPQHF.